The clone carrying this T cell receptor (beta chain) was counted ten times or more. In building TCR beta libraries, iRepertoire HTBI primers were used together with Arm-PCR of CDR3 regions. TCRdb redid the calling of the multiplex PCR reads with MiXCR, one entry per CDR3 protein. The data show about 400,000 distinct CDR3 sequences, around a sixth seen once. These data belong to a study of regulatory T cells in long-lasting Graves disease. The V gene's germline CDR1 is MNHNS and CDR2 SASEGT. The V end lost 11 bases, the J end lost 0 bases, and 16 bases lay between the germline ends. This CDR3 is 14 amino acids long. Time point reported: newly diagnosed GD, antithyroid drugs for less than 3 months. Isolated PBMC RNA provided the starting material for the TCR library.

The chain couples TRBV6-1 to TRBJ1-2; D is unresolved. The clonotype comes from a female donor with Graves disease. The starting material was peripheral blood mononuclear cells (PBMCs), obtained at new diagnosis, from a patient treated with antithyroid drugs. CDR3 nucleotide sequence: TGTGCCGCTGGCCCTCAGCCGTCTAACTATGGCTACACCTTC. This gives the protein CAAGPQPSNYGYTF.